Listed below are T cell receptor beta chains from one sample, sequenced in a study of spatial heterogeneity in lung cancer. In TCRdb, the 5' RACE reads were re-called with MiXCR into one record per CDR3 protein. The table lists around 89,000 distinct CDR3 sequences, about 12% of them singletons. The source was PBMCs, collected at surgery. These TCRs come from a male donor with early-stage non-small cell lung cancer. Both conserved end residues are part of each CDR3. The order of the fields is V gene, CDR3 length, D gene, clone size, J gene, CDR3 protein, CDR3 DNA. The D gene is left open where the match is weak. The listing skips clone size in some rows; elsewhere it reads once, few, many or a size class.

TRBV6-2/TRBV6-3	16	TRBD1	NA	TRBJ2-7	CASTRALGQGSYEQYF	TGTGCCAGCACCCGTGCGTTGGGACAGGGTTCCTACGAGCAGTACTTC
TRBV6-2/TRBV6-3	15	TRBD1	few	TRBJ1-5	CASSRTGGSNQPQHF	TGTGCCAGCAGCAGGACAGGGGGTAGCAATCAGCCCCAGCATTTT
TRBV4-3	18	TRBD2	few	TRBJ2-1	CASSQDQVTSGSGNEQFF	TGCGCCAGCAGCCAAGATCAGGTCACTAGCGGGAGTGGCAATGAGCAGTTCTTC
TRBV28	15	TRBD1	few	TRBJ2-7	CASSIRQGATYEQYF	TGTGCCAGCAGCATCCGACAGGGCGCCACCTACGAGCAGTACTTC
TRBV7-2	16	TRBD2	few	TRBJ2-1	CASSLGLAPSYNEQFF	TGTGCCAGCAGCTTAGGACTAGCGCCTTCCTACAATGAGCAGTTCTTC
TRBV5-6	16	TRBD1	NA	TRBJ1-5	CASSFAGGPSNQPQHF	TGTGCCAGCAGCTTCGCAGGGGGCCCTAGCAATCAGCCCCAGCATTTT
TRBV7-3	14	NA	many	TRBJ1-6	CASRVGGSWSPLHF	TGTGCCAGCAGAGTCGGTGGCAGCTGGTCACCCCTCCACTTT
TRBV7-9	14	TRBD1	many	TRBJ2-6	CASSLGTGTNVLTF	TGTGCCAGCAGCTTAGGGACAGGGACCAACGTCCTGACTTTC
TRBV6-6	13	NA	once	TRBJ2-3	CASSYTSGDTQYF	TGTGCCAGCAGTTACACCTCCGGAGATACGCAGTATTTT
TRBV14	14	NA	NA	TRBJ1-5	CASSLQRGNQPQHF	TGTGCCAGCAGCCTTCAGAGGGGCAATCAGCCCCAGCATTTT
TRBV25-1	13	NA	few	TRBJ2-7	CASSSPGLSEQYF	TGTGCCAGCAGTTCCCCGGGCCTATCCGAGCAGTACTTC
TRBV5-4	16	NA	NA	TRBJ1-2	CASSPTPTGRNYGYTF	TGTGCCAGCAGCCCCACCCCCACAGGGAGGAACTATGGCTACACCTTC
TRBV6-5	14	TRBD1	few	TRBJ2-7	CASSSRDRVYEQYF	TGTGCCAGCAGTTCCAGGGACAGGGTCTACGAGCAGTACTTC
TRBV7-8	16	NA	NA	TRBJ2-7	CASSLGATGDLVEQYF	TGTGCCAGCAGCTTAGGAGCAACAGGTGATCTTGTCGAGCAGTACTTC
TRBV6-2/TRBV6-3	14	NA	many	TRBJ1-1	CASSYGGTDTEAFF	TGTGCCAGCAGTTACGGGGGAACGGACACTGAAGCTTTCTTT
TRBV2	15	NA	few	TRBJ1-4	CATKSDGRSNEKLFF	TGTGCCACCAAATCCGACGGCAGGTCCAATGAAAAACTGTTTTTT
TRBV27	18	TRBD1	few	TRBJ1-5	CASKSGQGNTYSNQPQHF	TGTGCCAGTAAGTCCGGACAGGGTAATACGTATAGCAATCAGCCCCAGCATTTT
TRBV24-1	14	NA	NA	TRBJ2-3	CATSDFRDEDTQYF	TGTGCCACCAGTGATTTCCGGGACGAAGATACGCAGTATTTT
TRBV12-3/TRBV12-4	12	NA	NA	TRBJ1-2	CASSSWSNGYTF	TGTGCCAGCAGTTCGTGGAGTAACGGCTACACCTTC
TRBV20-1	13	TRBD1	NA	TRBJ1-2	CSAPQTGLYGYTF	TGCAGTGCTCCACAGACAGGGCTCTATGGCTACACCTTC
TRBV5-1	14	TRBD1	NA	TRBJ2-3	CASSYGQGADTQYF	TGCGCCAGCAGCTACGGACAGGGCGCAGATACGCAGTATTTT
TRBV7-9	15	NA	NA	TRBJ1-5	CARVVGGNSNQPQHF	TGTGCCAGGGTCGTCGGTGGGAATAGCAATCAGCCCCAGCATTTT
TRBV7-2	13	NA	few	TRBJ2-3	CASSLSTTHTQYF	TGTGCCAGCAGCTTATCGACCACACATACGCAGTATTTT
TRBV6-2/TRBV6-3	16	NA	few	TRBJ1-6	CARRLPPPAADSPLHF	TGTGCCCGCCGCCTCCCGCCCCCGGCAGCCGATTCACCCCTCCACTTT
TRBV6-2/TRBV6-3	15	NA	NA	TRBJ2-6	CASSYPGQGANVLTF	TGTGCCAGCAGTTACCCCGGACAGGGGGCCAACGTCCTGACTTTC
TRBV24-1	15	NA	few	TRBJ2-3	CATSDWAGSTDTQYF	TGTGCCACCAGTGATTGGGCGGGGAGCACAGATACGCAGTATTTT
TRBV5-1	16	NA	few	TRBJ2-3	CASSLDGQTHSDTQYF	TGCGCCAGCAGCTTGGATGGGCAGACTCATTCAGATACGCAGTATTTT
TRBV20-1	14	NA	many	TRBJ2-6	CSARQASGANVLTF	TGCAGTGCTAGACAGGCCTCCGGGGCCAACGTCCTGACTTTC
TRBV7-2	15	NA	many	TRBJ2-1	CASRLDAGSYNEQFF	TGTGCCAGCAGATTAGACGCGGGGTCCTACAATGAGCAGTTCTTC
TRBV4-3	17	NA	many	TRBJ2-6	CASSQPIRGVGANVLTF	TGCGCCAGCAGCCAGCCCATCCGGGGCGTTGGGGCCAACGTCCTGACTTTC
TRBV7-2	15	NA	NA	TRBJ2-7	CASSFTGTESYEQYF	TGTGCCAGCAGCTTCACCGGGACGGAGTCCTACGAGCAGTACTTC
TRBV9	14	NA	many	TRBJ2-5	CASSVAGVEETQYF	TGTGCCAGCAGCGTAGCGGGAGTCGAAGAGACCCAGTACTTC
TRBV2	15	NA	NA	TRBJ2-2	CASSRDGANTGELFF	TGTGCCAGCAGTCGGGACGGCGCGAACACCGGGGAGCTGTTTTTT
TRBV11-1	13	NA	NA	TRBJ2-3	CASSSFSGAEQYF	TGTGCCAGCAGCTCTTTTTCGGGAGCAGAGCAGTATTTT
TRBV5-6	16	TRBD2	many	TRBJ2-7	CASSAGTSGTYYEQYF	TGTGCCAGCAGCGCGGGGACTAGCGGGACTTACTACGAGCAGTACTTC
TRBV29-1	14	NA	NA	TRBJ2-6	CSVAAEPGANVLTF	TGCAGCGTAGCAGCCGAACCTGGGGCCAACGTCCTGACTTTC
TRBV11-2	13	NA	NA	TRBJ2-5	CASSLDSQETQYF	TGTGCCAGCAGCTTGGACAGCCAAGAGACCCAGTACTTC
TRBV12-3/TRBV12-4	13	NA	many	TRBJ2-3	CASRERGTDTQYF	TGTGCCAGCAGGGAGCGGGGCACAGATACGCAGTATTTT
TRBV9	14	TRBD2	many	TRBJ2-7	CASSVGDYRYEQYF	TGTGCCAGCAGCGTGGGGGACTACCGTTACGAGCAGTACTTC
TRBV11-2	12	NA	NA	TRBJ1-1	CASSGQSAEAFF	TGTGCCAGCAGCGGACAATCTGCTGAAGCTTTCTTT